These 3 T cell receptor beta chains originate from one sample sequenced in a study of T cells in Graves' hyperthyroidism and ophthalmopathy. Researchers amplified the TCR beta CDR3 regions from RNA transcripts. HTBI primers were employed in a first-round RT-PCR of the TCR CDR3. TCRdb independently ran MiXCR on the multiplex PCR reads; one entry per CDR3 protein. In the table there are around 380,000 distinct CDR3 sequences, 13% of which are singletons. Sequencing was done on a sample of blood. The receptors derive from a young man with Graves' hyperthyroidism that later progressed to Graves' ophthalmopathy.

This rearrangement joins TRBV6-1 to TRBJ1-2; 11 positions agree with TRBD1. Germline assignment: CDR1 MNHNS and CDR2 SASEGT. This CDR3 region has 15 residues. Trimming took 5 bases from V and 5 from J; bases not matched to a gene: 7. Written as DNA, the CDR3 is TGTGCCAGCAGTCCCGGGACAGGGGGAAAATATGGCTACACCTTC. This gives the protein CASSPGTGGKYGYTF.

This clonotype was found many times. The chain carries TRBV28 and TRBJ1-5; the D gene is possibly TRBD1 (5 bases). CDR1 and CDR2 from the germline V gene are MDHEN and SYDVKM. The CDR3 is 14 residues long. With 5 bases removed from V and 4 bases from J, the gap between germline ends came to 12 bases. The DNA for the CDR3 is TGTGCCAGCAGTCCTTACAGGAATAATCAGCCCCAGCATTTT. It is translated as CASSPYRNNQPQHF.

In its sample, this clonotype was seen many times. CDR3 amino acids: CAGSSASSGNTIYF. Here the CDR3 DNA reads TGTGCCGGGTCTAGTGCAAGCTCTGGAAACACCATATATTTT. V gene TRBV5-6 combines with J gene TRBJ1-3; D uncertain. The germline gives CDR1 SGHDT, CDR2 YYEEEE. This CDR3 has 14 residues. Trimming removed 10 bases at V and 0 bases at J, with 14 bases between.